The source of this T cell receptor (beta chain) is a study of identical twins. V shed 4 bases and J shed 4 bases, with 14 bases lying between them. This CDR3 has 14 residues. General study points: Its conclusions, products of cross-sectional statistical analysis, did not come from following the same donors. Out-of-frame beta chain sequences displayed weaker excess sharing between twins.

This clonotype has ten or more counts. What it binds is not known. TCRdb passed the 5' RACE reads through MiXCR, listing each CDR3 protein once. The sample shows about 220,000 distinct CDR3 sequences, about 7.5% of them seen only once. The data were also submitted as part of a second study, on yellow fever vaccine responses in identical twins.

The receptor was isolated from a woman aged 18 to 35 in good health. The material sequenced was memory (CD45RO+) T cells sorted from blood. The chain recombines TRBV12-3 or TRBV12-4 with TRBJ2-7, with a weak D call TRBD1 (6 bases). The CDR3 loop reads CASSSQGFGYEQYF. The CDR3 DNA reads TGTGCCAGCAGTTCACAGGGTTTTGGGTACGAGCAGTACTTC.